This T cell receptor (beta chain) was captured by sequencing in a study of beta chain features in type 1 diabetes. Study findings and constraints: In type 1 diabetes patients, VDJ junctions had fewer insertions; deletions at these junctions were more frequent. Shortening of TCRB CDR3s, moderate but significant, appeared in all four CD4+ subsets of Type 1 diabetes patients.

Isolated RNA was reverse transcribed in full, so expressed TCRB transcripts were sequenced. Using immunoSEQ multiplex PCR, the repertoire was profiled, and TCRdb retains in-frame clones only, with some absent. In the table there are 130,000 or so clones, roughly 15% of which are singletons. After removal of 5 bases from V and 5 bases from J, the junction contained 2 bases not matched to a gene. The CDR3 covers 15 residues. CDR1 is SEHNR, CDR2 FQNEAQ, per germline (reference sequence). Concerning this clone itself: Antigen specificity is unknown.

The sequencing input was central memory CD4+ T cells from blood. The rearrangement uses TRBV7-9 and TRBJ2-1; TRBD2 matches at 14 bases. The TCR was taken from a man between 25 and 39 years old with type 1 diabetes. CDR3 in amino acids: CASSAGLAGDNEQFF. DNA for the CDR3: TGTGCCAGCAGCGCGGGACTAGCGGGGGACAATGAGCAGTTCTTC.